This record looks at one TCR beta chain sequence and its context. This clonotype was seen many times. No antigen is known for it. The sample holds no much larger clone one base away, and base qualities are not on file. For this chain, trimming is 0 bases at the V end and 1 base at the J end, and the number of junction bases without a gene match is 2. CDR1 and CDR2 were assigned from the germline V gene as SGHVS and FQNEAQ. The CDR3 contains 15 residues, cysteine and phenylalanine counted. This entry keeps only the CDR3 DNA: 45 bases, framed from base 1. This record belongs to a study of T cell repertoires in cytomegalovirus infection (dated by TCRdb to between 2017 and 2020). Background on the whole study: Alongside well-studied HLA-B-restricted epitopes, the peptide stimulations were aimed at recently identified HLA-C-restricted CMV epitopes, whose presentation resists viral immunomodulation. Donor HLA type was relevant to the analysis, because carriage of CMV infection together with the matching HLA type was indicated by public TCR beta signatures. The full study reports these points: The ex vivo response was dominated by HLA-C-restricted CMV-specific TCR beta clonotypes, and the single most frequent clonotype in two of eight donors was supplied by these HLA-C-restricted clonotypes. Cumulative frequency of public TCR beta family members discriminated carriers of CMV infection plus the relevant HLA type in this cohort and an independent roughly 350-donor cohort.

The intended sense of this specimen's treatment or condition label: in vitro stimulation with specific CMV peptide epitopes to enrich CMV-specific T cells. TCRdb names Illumina HiSeq 1500 as the instrument used. The public sequencing data were trimmed at Q25 with fastp and processed into clonotypes with MiXCR by TCRdb, which kept only in-frame beta chains. Here each entry gathers all rows of one CDR3 protein and keeps the most common genes and DNA. This sample holds 150,000 or so distinct CDR3 sequences; 30% to 40% were observed only once. The top ten clonotypes cover roughly 47% of the sample. This sequence was found in a human donor in good health (CMV status not recorded). Some clones in this sample may be carry-over from other donors' samples. Here the chain combines TRBV7-8 and TRBJ1-1; 7 junctional bases match TRBD1. Sample: CD8+ T cells from cultured PBMCs, taken from culture after CMV antigen stimulation. The CDR3 is CASSLAAGGNTEAFF. The DNA sequence reads TGTGCCAGCAGCTTAGCGGCAGGGGGGAACACTGAAGCTTTCTTT.